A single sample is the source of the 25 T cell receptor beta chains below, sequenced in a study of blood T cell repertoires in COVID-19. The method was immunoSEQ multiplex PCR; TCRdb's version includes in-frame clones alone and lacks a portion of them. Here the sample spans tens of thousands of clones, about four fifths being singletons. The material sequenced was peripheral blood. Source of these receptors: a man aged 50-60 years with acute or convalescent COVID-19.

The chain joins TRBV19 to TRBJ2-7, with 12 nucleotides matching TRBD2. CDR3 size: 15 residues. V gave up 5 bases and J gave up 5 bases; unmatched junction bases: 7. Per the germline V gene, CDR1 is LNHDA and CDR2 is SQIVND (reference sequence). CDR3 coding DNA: TGTGCCAGTAGTCAGACTAGCGGGAGTCTAGACGAGCAGTACTTC. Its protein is CASSQTSGSLDEQYF.

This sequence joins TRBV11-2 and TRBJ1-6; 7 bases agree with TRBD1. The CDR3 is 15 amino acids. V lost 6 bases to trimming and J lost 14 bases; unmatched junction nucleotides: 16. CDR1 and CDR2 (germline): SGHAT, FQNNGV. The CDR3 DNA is TGTGCCAGCAGTATTCACAGGGGCGCCTCGGCAACCCTCCACTTT. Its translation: CASSIHRGASATLHF.

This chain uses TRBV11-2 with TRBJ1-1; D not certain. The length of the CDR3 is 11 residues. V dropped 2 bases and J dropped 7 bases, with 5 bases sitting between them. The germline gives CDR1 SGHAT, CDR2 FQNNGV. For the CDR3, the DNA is TGTGCCAGCAGCTTACAGGTTGAAGCTTTCTTT. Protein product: CASSLQVEAFF.

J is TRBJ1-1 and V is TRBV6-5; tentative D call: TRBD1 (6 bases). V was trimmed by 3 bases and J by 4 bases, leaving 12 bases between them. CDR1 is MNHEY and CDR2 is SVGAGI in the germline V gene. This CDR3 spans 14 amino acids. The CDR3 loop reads CASSYGEGVTEAFF. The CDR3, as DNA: TGTGCCAGCAGTTATGGAGAGGGGGTCACTGAAGCTTTCTTT.

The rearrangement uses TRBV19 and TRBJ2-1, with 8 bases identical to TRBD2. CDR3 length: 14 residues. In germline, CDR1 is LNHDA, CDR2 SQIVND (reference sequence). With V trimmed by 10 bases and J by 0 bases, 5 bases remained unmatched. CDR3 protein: CATKRESSYNEQFF. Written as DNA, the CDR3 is TGTGCCACCAAGCGGGAGAGCTCCTACAATGAGCAGTTCTTC.

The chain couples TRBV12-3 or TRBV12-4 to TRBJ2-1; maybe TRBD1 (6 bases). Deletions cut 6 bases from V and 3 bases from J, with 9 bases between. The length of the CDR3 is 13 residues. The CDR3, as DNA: TGTGCCAGCAGGGGGGACAACTACAATGAGCAGTTCTTC. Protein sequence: CASRGDNYNEQFF.

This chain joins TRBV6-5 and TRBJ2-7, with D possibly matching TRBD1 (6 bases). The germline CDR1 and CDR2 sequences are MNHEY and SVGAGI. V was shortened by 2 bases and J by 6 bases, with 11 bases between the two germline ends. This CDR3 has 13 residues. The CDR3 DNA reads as TGTGCCAGCAGTTACACCCCACAGGGCGAGCAGTACTTC. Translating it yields CASSYTPQGEQYF.

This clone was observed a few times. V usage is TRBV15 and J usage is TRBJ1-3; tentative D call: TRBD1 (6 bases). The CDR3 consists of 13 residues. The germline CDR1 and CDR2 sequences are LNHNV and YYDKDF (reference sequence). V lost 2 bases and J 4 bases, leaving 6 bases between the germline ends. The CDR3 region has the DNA TGTGCCACCAGCAGACAGGGGGGAAACACCATATATTTT. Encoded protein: CATSRQGGNTIYF.

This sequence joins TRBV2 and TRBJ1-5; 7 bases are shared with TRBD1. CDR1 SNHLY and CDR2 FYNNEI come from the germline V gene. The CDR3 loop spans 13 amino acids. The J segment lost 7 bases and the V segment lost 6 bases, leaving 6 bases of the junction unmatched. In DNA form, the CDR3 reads TGTGCCAGCAGGGGAACAGGGGAGCAGCCCCAGCATTTT. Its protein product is CASRGTGEQPQHF.

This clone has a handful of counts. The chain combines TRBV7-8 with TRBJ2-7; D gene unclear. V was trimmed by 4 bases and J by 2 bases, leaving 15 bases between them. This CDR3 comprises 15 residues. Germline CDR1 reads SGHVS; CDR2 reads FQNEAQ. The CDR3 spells CASSSEVGRAYEQYF. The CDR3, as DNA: TGTGCCAGCAGCTCTGAGGTGGGTCGCGCCTACGAGCAGTACTTC.

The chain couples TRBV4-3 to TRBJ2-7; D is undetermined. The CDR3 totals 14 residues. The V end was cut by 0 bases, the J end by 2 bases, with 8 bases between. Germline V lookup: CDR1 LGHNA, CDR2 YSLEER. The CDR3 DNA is TGCGCCAGCAGCCAAGATAAGGAGACCTACGAGCAGTACTTC. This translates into CASSQDKETYEQYF.

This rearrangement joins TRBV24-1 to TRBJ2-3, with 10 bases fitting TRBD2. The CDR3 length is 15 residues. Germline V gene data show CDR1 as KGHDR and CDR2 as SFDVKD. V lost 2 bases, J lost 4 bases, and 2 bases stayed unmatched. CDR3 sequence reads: CATSDSSGGPDTQYF. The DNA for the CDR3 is TGTGCCACCAGTGATTCTAGCGGGGGCCCAGATACGCAGTATTTT.

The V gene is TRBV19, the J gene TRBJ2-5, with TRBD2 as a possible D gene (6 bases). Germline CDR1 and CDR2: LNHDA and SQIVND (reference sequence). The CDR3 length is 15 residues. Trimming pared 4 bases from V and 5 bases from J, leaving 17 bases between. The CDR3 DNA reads TGTGCCAGTAGTACCGGGGATGGAGGGCGCGAGACCCAGTACTTC. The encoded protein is CASSTGDGGRETQYF.

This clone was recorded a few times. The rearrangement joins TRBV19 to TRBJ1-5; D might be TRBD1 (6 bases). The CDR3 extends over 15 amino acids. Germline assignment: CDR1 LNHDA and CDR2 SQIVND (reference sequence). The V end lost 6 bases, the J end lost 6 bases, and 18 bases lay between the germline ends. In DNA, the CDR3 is TGTGCCAGTAGCCCTCGGGGGGCCTCGGGTCAGCCCCAGCATTTT. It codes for CASSPRGASGQPQHF. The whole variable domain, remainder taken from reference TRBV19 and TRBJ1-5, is DGGITQSPKYLFRKEGQNVTLSCEQNLNHDAMYWYRQDPGQGLRLIYYSQIVNDFQKGDIAEGYSVSREKKESFPLTVTSAQKNPTAFYLCASSPRGASGQPQHFGDGTRLSIL.

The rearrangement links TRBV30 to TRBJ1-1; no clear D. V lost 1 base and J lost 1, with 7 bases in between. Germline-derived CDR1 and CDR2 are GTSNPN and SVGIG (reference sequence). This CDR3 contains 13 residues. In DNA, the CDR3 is TGTGCCTGGAGTGGACAAGAGAACACTGAAGCTTTCTTT. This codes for CAWSGQENTEAFF.

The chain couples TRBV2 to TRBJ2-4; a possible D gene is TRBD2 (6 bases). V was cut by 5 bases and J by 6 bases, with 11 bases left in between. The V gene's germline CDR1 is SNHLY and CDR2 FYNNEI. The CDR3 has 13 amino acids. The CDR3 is CASSRLGGNIQYF. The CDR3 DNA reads TGTGCCAGCAGTCGACTGGGAGGAAACATTCAGTACTTC.

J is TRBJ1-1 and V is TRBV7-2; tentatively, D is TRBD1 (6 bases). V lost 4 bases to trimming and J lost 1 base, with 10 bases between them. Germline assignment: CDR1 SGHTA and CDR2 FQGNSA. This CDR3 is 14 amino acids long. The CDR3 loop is CASSYQTGNTEAFF. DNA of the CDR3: TGTGCCAGCAGCTACCAGACAGGGAACACTGAAGCTTTCTTT.

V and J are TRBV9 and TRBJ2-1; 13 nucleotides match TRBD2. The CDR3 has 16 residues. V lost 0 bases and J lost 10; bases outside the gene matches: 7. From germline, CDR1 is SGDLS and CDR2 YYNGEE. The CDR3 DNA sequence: TGTGCCAGCAGCGTAGCAGGGACTAGCGGGACTGAAGAGCAGTTCTTC. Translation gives CASSVAGTSGTEEQFF.

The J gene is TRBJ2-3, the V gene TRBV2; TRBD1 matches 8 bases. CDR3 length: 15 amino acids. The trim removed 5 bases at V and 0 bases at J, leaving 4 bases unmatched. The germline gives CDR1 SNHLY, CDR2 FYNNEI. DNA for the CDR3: TGTGCCAGCAGTACCTACAGGGGGAGCACAGATACGCAGTATTTT. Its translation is CASSTYRGSTDTQYF.

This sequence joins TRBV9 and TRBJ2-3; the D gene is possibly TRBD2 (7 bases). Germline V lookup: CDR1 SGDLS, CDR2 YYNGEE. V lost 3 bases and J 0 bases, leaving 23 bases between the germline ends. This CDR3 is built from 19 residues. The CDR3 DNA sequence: TGTGCCAGCAGCGCAACGTCCATTTGGGGGGGCGCTAGCACAGATACGCAGTATTTT. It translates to CASSATSIWGGASTDTQYF.

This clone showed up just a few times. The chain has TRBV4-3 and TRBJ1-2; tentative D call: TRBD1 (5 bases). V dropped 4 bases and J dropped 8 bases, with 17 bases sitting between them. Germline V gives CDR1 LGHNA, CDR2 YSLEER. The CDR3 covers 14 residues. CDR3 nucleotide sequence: TGCGCCAGCAGCCCCTTGCTGGGGGAGGAAGGCTACACCTTC. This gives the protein CASSPLLGEEGYTF.

CDR3 bases: TGTGCCAGCAGTTACTCTGCGTTACAGGGAAGGACTGAAGCTTTCTTT. It yields the protein CASSYSALQGRTEAFF. This chain links TRBV6-2 or TRBV6-3 with TRBJ1-1; TRBD1 is a possible D gene (6 bases). The V gene's germline CDR1 is MNHEY and CDR2 SVGEGT. The V end lost 0 bases, the J end lost 5 bases, and 16 bases lay between the germline ends. This CDR3 spans 16 amino acids.

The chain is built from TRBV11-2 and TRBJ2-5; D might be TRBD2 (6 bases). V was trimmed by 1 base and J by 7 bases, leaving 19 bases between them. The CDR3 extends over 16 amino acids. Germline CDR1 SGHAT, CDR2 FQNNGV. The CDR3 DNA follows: TGTGCCAGCAGCTTAGGTCGAGGGGAGGTGTCCTGGACCCAGTACTTC. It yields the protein CASSLGRGEVSWTQYF.

CDR3 residues: CASSLVRGTLTGELFF. DNA for the CDR3: TGTGCCAGCAGCTTAGTGCGAGGGACTCTGACCGGGGAGCTGTTTTTT. The chain has TRBV11-2 and TRBJ2-2; D perhaps matches TRBD2 (6 bases). V dropped 1 base and J dropped 5 bases, with 14 bases sitting between them. Per germline, CDR1 SGHAT and CDR2 FQNNGV. The CDR3 has 16 residues.

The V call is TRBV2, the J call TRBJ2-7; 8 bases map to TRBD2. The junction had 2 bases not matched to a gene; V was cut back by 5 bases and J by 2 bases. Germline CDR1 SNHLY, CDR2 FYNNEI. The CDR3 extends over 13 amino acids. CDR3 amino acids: CASSYSGTYEQYF. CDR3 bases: TGTGCCAGCAGTTATAGCGGGACCTACGAGCAGTACTTC.